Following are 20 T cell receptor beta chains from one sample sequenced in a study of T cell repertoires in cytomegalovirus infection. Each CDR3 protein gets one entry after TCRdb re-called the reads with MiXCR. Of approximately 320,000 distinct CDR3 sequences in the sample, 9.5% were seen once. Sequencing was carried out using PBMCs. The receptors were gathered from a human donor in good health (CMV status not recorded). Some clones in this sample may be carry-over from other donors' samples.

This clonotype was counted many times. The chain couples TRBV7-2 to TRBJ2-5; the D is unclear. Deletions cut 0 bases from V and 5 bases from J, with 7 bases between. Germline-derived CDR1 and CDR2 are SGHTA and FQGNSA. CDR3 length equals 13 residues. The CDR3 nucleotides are TGTGCCAGCAGCTTAGCCGCCCGGGAGACCCAGTACTTC. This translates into CASSLAARETQYF.

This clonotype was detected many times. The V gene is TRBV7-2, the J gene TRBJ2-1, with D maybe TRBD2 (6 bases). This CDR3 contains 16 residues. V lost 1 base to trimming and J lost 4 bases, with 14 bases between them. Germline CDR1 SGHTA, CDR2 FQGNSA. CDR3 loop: CASSLVGGARYNEQFF. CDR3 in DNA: TGTGCCAGCAGCTTAGTCGGGGGAGCAAGATACAATGAGCAGTTCTTC.

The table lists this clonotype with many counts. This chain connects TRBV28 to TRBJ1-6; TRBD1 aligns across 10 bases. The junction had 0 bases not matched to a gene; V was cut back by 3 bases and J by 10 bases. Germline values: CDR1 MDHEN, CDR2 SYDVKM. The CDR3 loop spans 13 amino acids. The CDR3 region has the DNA TGTGCCAGCAGTTTGACAGGGGGCTCACCCCTCCACTTT. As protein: CASSLTGGSPLHF.

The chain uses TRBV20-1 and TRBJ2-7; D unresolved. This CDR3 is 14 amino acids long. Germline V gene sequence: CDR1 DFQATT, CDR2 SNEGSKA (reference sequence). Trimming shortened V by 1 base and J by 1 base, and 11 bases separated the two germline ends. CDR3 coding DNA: TGCAGTGCTAGAGGTACTGGGCCTTCCTACGAGCAGTACTTC. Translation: CSARGTGPSYEQYF.

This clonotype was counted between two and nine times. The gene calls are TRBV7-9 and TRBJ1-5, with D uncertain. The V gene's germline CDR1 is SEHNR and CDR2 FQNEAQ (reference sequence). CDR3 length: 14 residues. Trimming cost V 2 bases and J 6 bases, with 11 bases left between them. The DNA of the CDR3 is TGTGCCAGCAGCTTATCGGGATTCGGTCAGCCCCAGCATTTT. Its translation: CASSLSGFGQPQHF.

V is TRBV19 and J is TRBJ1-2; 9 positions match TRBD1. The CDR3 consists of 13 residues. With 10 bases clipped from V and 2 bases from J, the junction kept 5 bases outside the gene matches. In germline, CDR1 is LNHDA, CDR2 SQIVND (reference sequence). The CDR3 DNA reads TGTGCCATTCGACAGGGGGGGAACTATGGCTACACCTTC. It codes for CAIRQGGNYGYTF.

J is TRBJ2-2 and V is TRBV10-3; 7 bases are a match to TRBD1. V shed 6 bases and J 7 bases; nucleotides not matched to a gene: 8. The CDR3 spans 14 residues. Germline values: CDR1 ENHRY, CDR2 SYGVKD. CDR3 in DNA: TGTGCCATCAGCTCCGGGACAGCGAACGGGGAGCTGTTTTTT. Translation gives CAISSGTANGELFF.

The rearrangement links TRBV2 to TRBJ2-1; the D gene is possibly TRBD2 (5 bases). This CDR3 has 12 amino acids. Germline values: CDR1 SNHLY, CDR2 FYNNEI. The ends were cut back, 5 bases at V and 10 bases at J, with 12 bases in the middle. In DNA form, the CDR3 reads TGTGCCAGCAGTCCGGGGTTTGGGGAGCAGTTCTTC. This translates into CASSPGFGEQFF.

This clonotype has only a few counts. The CDR3 sequence: CASSFITGGTSSGGELFF. The CDR3 nucleotides read TGTGCCAGCAGTTTCATCACTGGAGGTACTAGCTCTGGCGGGGAGCTGTTTTTT. This rearrangement joins TRBV27 to TRBJ2-2; D might be TRBD2 (6 bases). V lost 3 bases to trimming and J lost 7 bases, with 24 bases between them. Germline V gives CDR1 MNHEY, CDR2 SMNVEV (reference sequence). This CDR3 comprises 18 residues.

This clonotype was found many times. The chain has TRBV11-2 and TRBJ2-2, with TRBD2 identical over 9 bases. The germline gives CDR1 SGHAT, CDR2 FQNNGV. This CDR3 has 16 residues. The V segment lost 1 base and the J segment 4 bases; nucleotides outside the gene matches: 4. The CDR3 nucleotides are TGTGCCAGCAGCTTAGTAGCGGGAGCTGGCACCGGGGAGCTGTTTTTT. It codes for CASSLVAGAGTGELFF.

CDR3: CAISESKVLAPGLEEQYF. The DNA of the CDR3 is TGTGCCATCAGTGAGTCGAAGGTTCTGGCGCCGGGGTTGGAAGAGCAGTACTTC. This sequence joins TRBV10-3 and TRBJ2-7; maybe TRBD2 (5 bases). V was shortened by 0 bases and J by 7 bases, with 25 bases between the two germline ends. This CDR3 region has 18 residues. Per germline, CDR1 ENHRY and CDR2 SYGVKD.

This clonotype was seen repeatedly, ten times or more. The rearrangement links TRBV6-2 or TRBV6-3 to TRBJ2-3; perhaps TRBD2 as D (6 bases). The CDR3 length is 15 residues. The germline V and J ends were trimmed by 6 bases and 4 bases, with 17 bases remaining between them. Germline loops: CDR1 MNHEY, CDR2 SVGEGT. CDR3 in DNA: TGTGCCAGCAGCATCGCGACTCCTAGCGCAGATACGCAGTATTTT. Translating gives CASSIATPSADTQYF.

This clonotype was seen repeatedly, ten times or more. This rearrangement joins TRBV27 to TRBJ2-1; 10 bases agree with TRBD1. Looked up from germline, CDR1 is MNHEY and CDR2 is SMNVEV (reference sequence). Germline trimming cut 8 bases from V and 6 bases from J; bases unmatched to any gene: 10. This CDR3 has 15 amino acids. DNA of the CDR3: TGTGCCAGCCTAAAAATGGGGACAGGGGCCAATGAGCAGTTCTTC. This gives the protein CASLKMGTGANEQFF.

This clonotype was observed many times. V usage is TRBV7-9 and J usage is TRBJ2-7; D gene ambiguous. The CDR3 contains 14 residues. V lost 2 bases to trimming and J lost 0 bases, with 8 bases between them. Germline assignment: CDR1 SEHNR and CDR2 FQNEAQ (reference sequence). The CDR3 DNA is TGTGCCAGCAGCTTACAGGTACTCTCCTACGAGCAGTACTTC. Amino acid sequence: CASSLQVLSYEQYF. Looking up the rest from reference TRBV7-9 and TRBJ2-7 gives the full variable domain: DTGVSQNPRHKITKRGQNVTFRCDPISEHNRLYWYRQTLGQGPEFLTYFQNEAQLEKSRLLSDRFSAERPKGSFSTLEIQRTEQGDSAMYLCASSLQVLSYEQYFGPGTRLTVT.

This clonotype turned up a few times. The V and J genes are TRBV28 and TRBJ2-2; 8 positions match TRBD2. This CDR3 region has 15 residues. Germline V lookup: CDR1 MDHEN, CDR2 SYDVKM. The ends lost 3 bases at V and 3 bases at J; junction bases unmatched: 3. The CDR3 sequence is CASSLTSEYTGELFF. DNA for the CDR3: TGTGCCAGCAGTTTGACTAGCGAATACACCGGGGAGCTGTTTTTT.

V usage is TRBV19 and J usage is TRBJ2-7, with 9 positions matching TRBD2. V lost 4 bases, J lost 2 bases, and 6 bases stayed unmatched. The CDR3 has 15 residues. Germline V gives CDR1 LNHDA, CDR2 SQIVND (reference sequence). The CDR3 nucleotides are TGTGCCAGTAGTAGAACGGGACTAGCTACCTACGAGCAGTACTTC. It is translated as CASSRTGLATYEQYF.

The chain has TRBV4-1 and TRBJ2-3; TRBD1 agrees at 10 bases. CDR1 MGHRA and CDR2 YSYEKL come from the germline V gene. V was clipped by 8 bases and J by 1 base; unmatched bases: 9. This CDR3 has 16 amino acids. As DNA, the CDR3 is TGCGCCAGCGCCAGGGACAGGGGAGGAGGCACAGATACGCAGTATTTT. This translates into CASARDRGGGTDTQYF.

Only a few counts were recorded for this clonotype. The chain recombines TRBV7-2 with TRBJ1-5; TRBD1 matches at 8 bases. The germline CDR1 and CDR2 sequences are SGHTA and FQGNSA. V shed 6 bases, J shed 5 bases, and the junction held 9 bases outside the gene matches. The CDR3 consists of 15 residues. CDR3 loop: CASRPTGAIDQPQHF. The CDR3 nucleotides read TGTGCCAGCAGACCGACAGGGGCAATAGATCAGCCCCAGCATTTT.

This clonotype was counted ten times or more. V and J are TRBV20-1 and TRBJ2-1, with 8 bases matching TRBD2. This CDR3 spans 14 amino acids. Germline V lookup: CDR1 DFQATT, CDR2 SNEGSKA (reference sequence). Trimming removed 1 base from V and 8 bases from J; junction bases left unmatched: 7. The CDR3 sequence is CSARGAGEADEQFF. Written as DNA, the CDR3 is TGCAGTGCTAGAGGAGCGGGAGAGGCCGATGAGCAGTTCTTC.

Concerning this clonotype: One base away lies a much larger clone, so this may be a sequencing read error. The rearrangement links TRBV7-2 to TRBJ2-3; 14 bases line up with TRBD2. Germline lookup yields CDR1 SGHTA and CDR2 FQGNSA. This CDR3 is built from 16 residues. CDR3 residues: CASRSRGTSGSDTRYF. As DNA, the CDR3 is TGTGCCAGCAGATCCAGGGGGACTAGCGGGAGTGATACGCGGTATTTT.